The clone carrying this T cell receptor (beta chain) was recorded many times. This specimen comes from a study of CD8+CD57+ T cells in acquired aplastic anemia. Sequenced patients had shown CD8+CD57+ cell expansion by flow cytometry. Blood came from patients not yet given any therapy. The V gene lost 6 bases and the J gene lost 4 bases, with 12 bases spanning the gap. The CDR3 has 13 amino acids. For CDR3 and TCR beta VDJ profiling, genomic DNA was the template used. MiXCR was run by TCRdb on the reads, yielding one entry per CDR3 protein. The repertoire holds hundreds of thousands of distinct CDR3 sequences, with roughly 34% as singletons.

The rearrangement joins TRBV12-3 or TRBV12-4 to TRBJ1-2; D unclear. Sequenced sample: sorted CD4+, CD8+, or CD8+CD57+ T cells (not recorded which) from PBMCs. The receptor was derived from a human donor with aplastic anemia. CDR3 sequence reads: CASSPRRGYGYTF. CDR3 nucleotide sequence: TGTGCCAGCAGCCCTAGACGTGGCTATGGCTACACCTTC.